The subject of this entry is one T cell receptor (beta chain). The data belong to a study of OX40 agonist ivuxolimab in advanced cancers. Clones were read by immunoSEQ multiplex PCR, and TCRdb kept only the in-frame ones, dropping some. The sample records some 74,000 clones, roughly 94% being singletons. CDR1 is MDHEN and CDR2 is SYDVKM in the germline V gene. CDR3 length equals 17 residues. J lost 4 bases, V lost 5 bases, and 6 bases had no gene match. V is TRBV28 and J is TRBJ2-3; the match to TRBD2 covers 16 bases. The source material was CD4+ or CD8+ T cells sorted from blood, sampled in a trial of the OX40 agonist ivuxolimab. The source is an adult with an advanced solid tumor such as melanoma, head and neck, liver or kidney cancer. The CDR3 is CASSQTGTSGGADTQYF. CDR3 DNA sequence: TGTGCCAGCAGTCAAACCGGGACTAGCGGGGGGGCAGATACGCAGTATTTT. Variable domain in full (rest from reference TRBV28 and TRBJ2-3): DVKVTQSSRYLVKRTGEKVFLECVQDMDHENMFWYRQDPGLGLRLIYFSYDVKMKEKGDIPEGYSVSREKKERFSLILESASTNQTSMYLCASSQTGTSGGADTQYFGPGTRLTVL.